This T cell receptor beta chain was found in a study of post-analysis software for immune sequencing data. TCR beta cDNA libraries included unique molecular identifiers. It was from roughly 1.1 to 9.2 million T cells that approximately 500,000 cDNA molecules came. TCRdb re-called the PCR reads with MiXCR, one entry per CDR3 protein. The sample records hundreds of thousands of distinct CDR3 sequences, roughly 47% being singletons. There are 12 residues in the CDR3. The germline gives CDR1 SGHRS, CDR2 YFSETQ. Between the trimmed V and J ends, which lost 4 bases and 5 bases, there was a span of 9 bases. This clonotype was observed a few times. The antigen remains unidentified. General study results and limits: Roughly five TRBV segments were more frequent in patients than controls; TRBV5-6, TRBV5-1 and TRBV20-1 belonged to this group. Under F measure analysis, samples from one preparation batch co-clustered strongly. Significantly decreased normalized Chao1 diversity was recorded for multiple sclerosis patients relative to controls.

The source material was blood. V is TRBV5-1 and J is TRBJ1-2; the D is unclear. The sequence derives from a girl aged 10 to 17 with multiple sclerosis. The CDR3 DNA sequence: TGCGCCAGCAGCAACAGCCGATATGGCTACACCTTC. Amino acid sequence: CASSNSRYGYTF.